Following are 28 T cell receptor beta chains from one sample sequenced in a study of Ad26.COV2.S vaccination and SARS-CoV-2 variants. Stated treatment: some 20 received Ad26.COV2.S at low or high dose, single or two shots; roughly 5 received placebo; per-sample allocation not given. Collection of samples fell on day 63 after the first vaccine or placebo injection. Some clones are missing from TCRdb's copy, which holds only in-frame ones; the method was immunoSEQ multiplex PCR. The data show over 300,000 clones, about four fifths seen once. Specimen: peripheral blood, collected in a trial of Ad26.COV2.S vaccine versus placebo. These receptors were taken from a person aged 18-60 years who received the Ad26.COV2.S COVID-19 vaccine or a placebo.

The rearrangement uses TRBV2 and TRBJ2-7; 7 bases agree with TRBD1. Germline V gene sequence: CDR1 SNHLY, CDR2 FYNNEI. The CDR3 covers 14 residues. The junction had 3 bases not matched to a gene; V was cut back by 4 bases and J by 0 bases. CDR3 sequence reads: CASSVGDSSYEQYF. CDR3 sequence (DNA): TGTGCCAGCAGTGTCGGGGACAGCTCCTACGAGCAGTACTTC.

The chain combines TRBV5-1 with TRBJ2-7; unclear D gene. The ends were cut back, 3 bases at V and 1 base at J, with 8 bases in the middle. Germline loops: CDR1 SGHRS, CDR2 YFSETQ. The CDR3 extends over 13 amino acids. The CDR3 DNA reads TGCGCCAGCAGCTCAGGCCCATCCTACGAGCAGTACTTC. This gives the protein CASSSGPSYEQYF.

CDR3 bases: TGTGCCAGCAGCACCCGGACAGGGAAGAACACTGAAGCTTTCTTT. Translation: CASSTRTGKNTEAFF. The V call is TRBV7-9, the J call TRBJ1-1, with TRBD1 matching over 8 bases. The CDR3 spans 15 residues. CDR1 SEHNR and CDR2 FQNEAQ come from the germline V gene (reference sequence). V gave up 5 bases and J gave up 1 base; unmatched junction bases: 6.

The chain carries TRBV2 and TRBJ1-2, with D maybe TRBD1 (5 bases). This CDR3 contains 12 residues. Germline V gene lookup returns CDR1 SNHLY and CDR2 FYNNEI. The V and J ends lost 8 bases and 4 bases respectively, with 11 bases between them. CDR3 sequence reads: CASGGGTYGYTF. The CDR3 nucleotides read TGTGCCAGCGGTGGGGGGACCTATGGCTACACCTTC.

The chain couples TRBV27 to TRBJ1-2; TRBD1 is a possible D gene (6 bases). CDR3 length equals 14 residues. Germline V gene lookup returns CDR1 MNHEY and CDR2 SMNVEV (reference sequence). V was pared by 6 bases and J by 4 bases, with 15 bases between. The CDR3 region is CASSPRGLSYGYTF. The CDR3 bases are TGTGCCAGCAGCCCGCGGGGGCTTTCCTATGGCTACACCTTC.

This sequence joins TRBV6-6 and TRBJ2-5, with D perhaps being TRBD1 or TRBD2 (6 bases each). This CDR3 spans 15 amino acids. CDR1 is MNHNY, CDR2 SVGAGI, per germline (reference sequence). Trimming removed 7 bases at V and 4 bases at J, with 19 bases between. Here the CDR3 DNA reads TGTGCCAGCACCTCTGCGGGGTCCAGGGGAGAGACCCAGTACTTC. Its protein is CASTSAGSRGETQYF.

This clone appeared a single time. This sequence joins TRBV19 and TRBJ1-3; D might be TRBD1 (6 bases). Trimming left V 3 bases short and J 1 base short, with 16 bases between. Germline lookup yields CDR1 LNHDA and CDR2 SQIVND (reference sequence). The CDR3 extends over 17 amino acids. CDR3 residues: CASSIRGRGRSGNTIYF. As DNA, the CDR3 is TGTGCCAGTAGTATCCGGGGCAGGGGACGATCTGGAAACACCATATATTTT.

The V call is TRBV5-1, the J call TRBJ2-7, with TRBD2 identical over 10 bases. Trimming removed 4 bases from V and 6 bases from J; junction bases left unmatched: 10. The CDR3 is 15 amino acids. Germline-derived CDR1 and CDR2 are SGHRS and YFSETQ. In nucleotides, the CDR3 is TGCGCCAGCAGCGTTACCCTAGCGGGAGTCGTCGAGCAGTACTTC. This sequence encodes CASSVTLAGVVEQYF.

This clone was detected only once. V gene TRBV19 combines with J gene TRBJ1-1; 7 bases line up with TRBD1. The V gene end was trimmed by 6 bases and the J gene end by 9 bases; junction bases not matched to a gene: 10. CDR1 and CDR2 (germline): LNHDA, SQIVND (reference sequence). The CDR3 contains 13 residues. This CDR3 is CASSDRATEKAFF. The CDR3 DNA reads TGTGCCAGTAGCGACAGGGCCACCGAGAAAGCTTTCTTT.

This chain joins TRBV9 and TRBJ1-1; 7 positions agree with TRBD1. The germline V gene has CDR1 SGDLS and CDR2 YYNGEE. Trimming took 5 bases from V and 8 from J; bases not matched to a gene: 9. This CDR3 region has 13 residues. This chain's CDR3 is CASSEIFRGEAFF. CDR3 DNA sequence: TGTGCCAGCAGTGAGATCTTCAGGGGGGAAGCTTTCTTT.

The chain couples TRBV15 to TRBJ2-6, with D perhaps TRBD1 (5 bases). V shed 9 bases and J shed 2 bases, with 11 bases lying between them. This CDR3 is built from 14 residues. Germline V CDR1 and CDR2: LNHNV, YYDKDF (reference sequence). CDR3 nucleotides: TGTGCCACAAGGGGATCAGCTGGGGCCAACGTCCTGACTTTC. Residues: CATRGSAGANVLTF.

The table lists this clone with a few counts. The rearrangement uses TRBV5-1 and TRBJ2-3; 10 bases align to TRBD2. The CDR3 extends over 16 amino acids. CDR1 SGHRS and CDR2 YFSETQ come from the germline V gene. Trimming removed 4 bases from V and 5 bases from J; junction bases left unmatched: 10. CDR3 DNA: TGCGCCAGCAGCCTTTCTAGCGGGAGAACGTTAGATACGCAGTATTTT. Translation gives CASSLSSGRTLDTQYF.

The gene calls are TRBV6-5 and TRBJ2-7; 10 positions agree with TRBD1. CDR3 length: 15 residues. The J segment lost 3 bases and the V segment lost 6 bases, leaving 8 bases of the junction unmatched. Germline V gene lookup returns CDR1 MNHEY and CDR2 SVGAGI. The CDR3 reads CASRNRDRGFYEQYF. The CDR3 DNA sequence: TGTGCCAGCAGAAACCGGGACAGGGGTTTCTACGAGCAGTACTTC.

This CDR3 reads CASSLRILVGYTF. The DNA of the CDR3 is TGTGCCAGCAGCTTACGTATTCTTGTGGGCTACACCTTC. The chain links TRBV5-6 to TRBJ1-2; D is unclear. V gave up 2 bases and J gave up 8 bases, with 13 bases separating them. CDR1 is SGHDT and CDR2 is YYEEEE in the germline V gene. The CDR3 spans 13 residues.

The CDR3 sequence is CASMDRGLNQPQHF. The DNA of the CDR3 is TGTGCCAGCATGGACAGGGGGCTCAATCAGCCCCAGCATTTT. The rearrangement uses TRBV27 and TRBJ1-5; 11 bases are shared with TRBD1. V gave up 7 bases and J gave up 3 bases; unmatched junction bases: 2. The CDR3 has 14 amino acids. CDR1 is MNHEY and CDR2 is SMNVEV in the germline V gene (reference sequence).

The CDR3 coding sequence is TGCGCCAGCAGCCAAGCGGGGGGGCCCGCAGATACGCAGTATTTT. It specifies CASSQAGGPADTQYF. V is TRBV4-3 and J is TRBJ2-3; 8 nucleotides agree with TRBD2. Germline values: CDR1 LGHNA, CDR2 YSLEER. The CDR3 length is 15 residues. V dropped 1 base and J dropped 4; count of bases not matched to a gene: 4.

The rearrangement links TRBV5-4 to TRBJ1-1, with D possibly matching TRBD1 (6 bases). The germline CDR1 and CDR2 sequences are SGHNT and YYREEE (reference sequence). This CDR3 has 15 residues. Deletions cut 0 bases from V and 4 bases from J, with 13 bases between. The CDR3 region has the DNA TGTGCCAGCAGCTTGGGTGGGGGCGCGGGCACTGAAGCTTTCTTT. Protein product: CASSLGGGAGTEAFF.

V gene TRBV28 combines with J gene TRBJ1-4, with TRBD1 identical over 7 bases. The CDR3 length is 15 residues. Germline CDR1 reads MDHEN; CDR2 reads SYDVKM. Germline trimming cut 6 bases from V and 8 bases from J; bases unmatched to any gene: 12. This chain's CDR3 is CASSLPGAGGEKLFF. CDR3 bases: TGTGCCAGCAGCCTCCCCGGGGCAGGGGGAGAAAAACTGTTTTTT.

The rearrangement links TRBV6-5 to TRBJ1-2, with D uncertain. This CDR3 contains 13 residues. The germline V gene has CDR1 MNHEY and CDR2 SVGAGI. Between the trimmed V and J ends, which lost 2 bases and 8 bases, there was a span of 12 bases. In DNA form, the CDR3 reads TGTGCCAGCAGTTACGAAAGGATTCGGGGCTACACCTTC. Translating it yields CASSYERIRGYTF.

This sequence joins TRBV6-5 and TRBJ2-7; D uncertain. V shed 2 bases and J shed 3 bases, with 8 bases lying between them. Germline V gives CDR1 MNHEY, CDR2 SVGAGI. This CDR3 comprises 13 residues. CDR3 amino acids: CASSYGKGYEQYF. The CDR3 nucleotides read TGTGCCAGCAGTTACGGGAAGGGCTACGAGCAGTACTTC.

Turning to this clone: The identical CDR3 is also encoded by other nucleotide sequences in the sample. Written as DNA, the CDR3 is TGCGCCAGCAGCTTGGACGGGAATCAGCCCCAGCATTTT. Protein: CASSLDGNQPQHF. V and J are TRBV5-1 and TRBJ1-5; D remains unclear. Germline-derived CDR1 and CDR2 are SGHRS and YFSETQ. V shed 0 bases and J shed 4 bases, with 5 bases lying between them. The CDR3 runs to 13 residues.

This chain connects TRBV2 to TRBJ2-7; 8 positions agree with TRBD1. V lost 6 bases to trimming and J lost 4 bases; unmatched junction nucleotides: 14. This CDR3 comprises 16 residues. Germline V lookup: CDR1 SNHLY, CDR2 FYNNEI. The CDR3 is CASRGVYGQGRYEQYF. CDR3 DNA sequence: TGTGCCAGCAGGGGGGTGTACGGACAGGGTCGATACGAGCAGTACTTC.

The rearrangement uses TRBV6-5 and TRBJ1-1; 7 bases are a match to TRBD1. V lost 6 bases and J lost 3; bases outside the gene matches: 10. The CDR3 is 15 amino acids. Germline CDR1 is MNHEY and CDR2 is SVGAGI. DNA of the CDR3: TGTGCCAGCAGAAAAATGACAGGGTCTGACACTGAAGCTTTCTTT. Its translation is CASRKMTGSDTEAFF.

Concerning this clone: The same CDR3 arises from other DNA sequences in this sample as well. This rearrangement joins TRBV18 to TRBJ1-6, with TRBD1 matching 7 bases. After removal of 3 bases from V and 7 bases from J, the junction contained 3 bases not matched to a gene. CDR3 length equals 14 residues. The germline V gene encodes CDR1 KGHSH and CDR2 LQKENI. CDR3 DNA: TGTGCCAGCTCACCGGACAGGAAAAATTCACCCCTCCACTTT. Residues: CASSPDRKNSPLHF. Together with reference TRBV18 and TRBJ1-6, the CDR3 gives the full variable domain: NAGVMQNPRHLVRRRGQEARLRCSPMKGHSHVYWYRQLPEEGLKFMVYLQKENIIDESGMPKERFSAEFPKEGPSILRIQQVVRGDSAAYFCASSPDRKNSPLHFGNGTRLTVT.

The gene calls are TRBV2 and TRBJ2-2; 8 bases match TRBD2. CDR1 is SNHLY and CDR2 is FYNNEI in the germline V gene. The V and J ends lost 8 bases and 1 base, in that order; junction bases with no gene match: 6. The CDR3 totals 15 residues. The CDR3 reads CASLPLAVNTGELFF. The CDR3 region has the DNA TGTGCCAGCTTACCACTAGCGGTGAACACCGGGGAGCTGTTTTTT.

The CDR3 nucleotides are TGTGCCAGCTCACCACAACAACGGATATCTAACTATGGCTACACCTTC. Protein sequence: CASSPQQRISNYGYTF. The rearrangement joins TRBV18 to TRBJ1-2; no clear D gene. This CDR3 region has 16 residues. The V end was cut by 1 base, the J end by 0 bases, with 12 bases between. Germline V gene data show CDR1 as KGHSH and CDR2 as LQKENI.

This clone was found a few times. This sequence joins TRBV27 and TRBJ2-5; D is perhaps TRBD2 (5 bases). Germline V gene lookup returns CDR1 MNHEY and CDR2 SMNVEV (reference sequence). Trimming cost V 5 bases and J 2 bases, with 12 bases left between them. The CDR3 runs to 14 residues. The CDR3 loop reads CASSGGRGQETQYF. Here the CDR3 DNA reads TGTGCCAGCAGTGGCGGGCGAGGGCAAGAGACCCAGTACTTC.

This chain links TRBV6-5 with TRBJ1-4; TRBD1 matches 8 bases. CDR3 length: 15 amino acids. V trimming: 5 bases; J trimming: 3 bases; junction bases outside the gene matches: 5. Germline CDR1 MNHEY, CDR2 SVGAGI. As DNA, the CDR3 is TGTGCCAGCAGTATTCAGGGGGCACCTAATGAAAAACTGTTTTTT. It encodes CASSIQGAPNEKLFF.